Following are 6 T cell receptor beta chains from one sample sequenced in a study of blood T cell repertoires in COVID-19. Clones were sequenced by immunoSEQ multiplex PCR, and TCRdb holds only the in-frame ones, with some missing. Among about 270,000 clones listed, roughly 90% were seen once. Input material: PBMCs or T cells enriched from blood (not recorded which). The receptor source for this set is a man in his forties who had been exposed to COVID-19.

The chain recombines TRBV6-5 with TRBJ2-1; the match to TRBD2 covers 9 bases. Germline-derived CDR1 and CDR2 are MNHEY and SVGAGI. With V trimmed by 6 bases and J by 9 bases, 12 bases remained unmatched. This CDR3 comprises 15 residues. The CDR3 loop reads CASRGNGLAGREQFF. Here the CDR3 DNA reads TGTGCCAGCAGGGGAAATGGGCTAGCGGGACGTGAGCAGTTCTTC.

V gene TRBV28 combines with J gene TRBJ2-7; 7 bases map to TRBD2. The junction had 10 bases not matched to a gene; V was cut back by 6 bases and J by 2 bases. The CDR3 is 15 residues long. CDR1 and CDR2 (germline): MDHEN, SYDVKM. CDR3 nucleotides: TGTGCCAGCAGAGACGACCGGGACTATCCCTACGAGCAGTACTTC. Translation: CASRDDRDYPYEQYF.

This clone turned up a few times. The CDR3 loop is CATSDFKPHLQDKPNEKLFF. The DNA of the CDR3 is TGTGCCACCAGTGATTTTAAACCTCACTTGCAAGACAAGCCTAATGAAAAACTGTTTTTT. The V and J genes are TRBV24-1 and TRBJ1-4; no definite D call. CDR1 is KGHDR, CDR2 SFDVKD, per germline. The CDR3 is made up of 20 amino acids. The V and J ends lost 1 base and 3 bases respectively, with 23 bases between them.

The rearrangement joins TRBV18 to TRBJ1-2, with D unresolved. Trimming removed 3 bases at V and 8 bases at J, with 13 bases between. CDR1 is KGHSH, CDR2 LQKENI, per germline. This CDR3 is built from 13 residues. As DNA, the CDR3 is TGTGCCAGCTCACCGCCGGGATCCGGAGGCTACACCTTC. This gives the protein CASSPPGSGGYTF.

This clone was found once. The V and J genes are TRBV18 and TRBJ1-3; D is perhaps TRBD1 (6 bases). CDR1 is KGHSH, CDR2 LQKENI, per germline. The CDR3 is 17 amino acids. The ends were cut back, 3 bases at V and 0 bases at J, with 15 bases in the middle. CDR3: CASSPSSGGHSGNTIYF. CDR3 nucleotides: TGTGCCAGCTCACCCTCCTCGGGGGGACACTCTGGAAACACCATATATTTT.

This clone was seen a single time. CDR3 in amino acids: CAHSEGTSGTGELFF. CDR3 DNA: TGTGCTCACTCCGAGGGAACTAGCGGGACCGGGGAGCTGTTTTTT. The V call is TRBV30, the J call TRBJ2-2; TRBD2 matches 9 bases. This CDR3 contains 15 residues. Looked up from germline, CDR1 is GTSNPN and CDR2 is SVGIG (reference sequence).